The 32 T cell receptor beta chains reported below all come from one sample, sequenced in a study of blood T cell dynamics during melanoma immunotherapy. Time point indicated: pre-treatment baseline. This table comes from immunoSEQ multiplex PCR, and its TCRdb copy is limited to in-frame clones, with some not included. The sample includes approximately 23,000 clones, approximately 89% seen only once; the top ten take over 1%. The sequenced sample was blood, obtained from a patient treated with checkpoint blockade. Receptors originate from a human donor with melanoma.

The CDR3 here is CASSVGTSGRALGETQYF. The DNA for the CDR3 is TGTGCCAGCAGCGTAGGCACTAGCGGGAGGGCCCTCGGAGAGACCCAGTACTTC. This chain connects TRBV9 to TRBJ2-5; TRBD2 aligns across 13 bases. Germline V gives CDR1 SGDLS, CDR2 YYNGEE. V shed 0 bases, J shed 4 bases, and the junction held 9 bases outside the gene matches. CDR3 length: 18 residues.

This chain joins TRBV7-2 and TRBJ2-1; 10 bases align to TRBD1. Trimming took 5 bases from V and 1 from J; bases not matched to a gene: 2. Germline CDR1 is SGHTA and CDR2 is FQGNSA. This CDR3 spans 15 amino acids. CDR3 region: CASSRDRGSYNEQFF. In nucleotides, the CDR3 is TGTGCCAGCAGCCGGGACAGGGGATCCTACAATGAGCAGTTCTTC.

The rearrangement uses TRBV19 and TRBJ1-5; possibly TRBD1 for D (5 bases). V lost 2 bases and J 11 bases, leaving 10 bases between the germline ends. CDR1 is LNHDA, CDR2 SQIVND, per germline (reference sequence). The CDR3 spans 12 residues. The CDR3 region is CASSIREGSQHF. The DNA for the CDR3 is TGTGCCAGTAGTATAAGGGAGGGGTCCCAGCATTTT.

The chain employs TRBV11-3 and TRBJ1-1; no clear D. V lost 3 bases to trimming and J lost 2 bases, with 7 bases between them. From germline, CDR1 is SGHNT and CDR2 YENEEA. This CDR3 has 13 amino acids. CDR3 amino acids: CASSLDYNTEAFF. For the CDR3, the DNA is TGTGCCAGCAGCTTGGATTATAACACTGAAGCTTTCTTT.

This clone was observed once. The chain links TRBV6-6 to TRBJ1-2; D not certain. This CDR3 comprises 16 residues. Germline V gene data show CDR1 as MNHNY and CDR2 as SVGAGI (reference sequence). V lost 0 bases to trimming and J lost 4 bases, with 15 bases between them. The CDR3 nucleotides read TGTGCCAGCAGTTACTCGAACCAAGAGAGCCTCTATGGCTACACCTTC. The encoded protein is CASSYSNQESLYGYTF.

The chain is built from TRBV28 and TRBJ2-7; TRBD2 aligns across 12 bases. Per the germline V gene, CDR1 is MDHEN and CDR2 is SYDVKM. This CDR3 has 19 amino acids. J lost 2 bases, V lost 5 bases, and 16 bases had no gene match. CDR3 DNA sequence: TGTGCCAGCAGTGCAGAGCGTTTACTGACTAGCGGGAGCACCTACGAGCAGTACTTC. Translated: CASSAERLLTSGSTYEQYF.

The chain employs TRBV11-2 and TRBJ1-4; 11 bases agree with TRBD1. Germline CDR1 is SGHAT and CDR2 is FQNNGV. CDR3 length equals 16 residues. V was clipped by 4 bases and J by 7 bases; unmatched bases: 8. CDR3 in amino acids: CASSSETGTGGEKLFF. CDR3 sequence (DNA): TGTGCCAGCAGCTCCGAGACCGGGACAGGGGGTGAAAAACTGTTTTTT. Using reference TRBV11-2 and TRBJ1-4 for the parts outside the CDR3, the full variable domain is EAGVAQSPRYKIIEKRQSVAFWCNPISGHATLYWYQQILGQGPKLLIQFQNNGVVDDSQLPKDRFSAERLKGVDSTLKIQPAKLEDSAVYLCASSSETGTGGEKLFFGSGTQLSVL.

This chain joins TRBV9 and TRBJ2-7; D is unclear. The CDR3 sequence is 10 residues long. Trimming removed 4 bases from V and 9 bases from J, with 8 bases in between. Germline CDR1 is SGDLS and CDR2 is YYNGEE. As DNA, the CDR3 is TGTGCCAGCAGCCCTGGTTTGCAGTACTTC. The encoded protein is CASSPGLQYF.

This chain uses TRBV6-5 with TRBJ1-3, with D unresolved. Per the germline V gene, CDR1 is MNHEY and CDR2 is SVGAGI. V lost 6 bases, J lost 4 bases, and 10 bases lay in between. CDR3 length: 13 residues. CDR3 residues: CASSPPIGNTIYF. In DNA, the CDR3 is TGTGCCAGCAGCCCCCCAATCGGAAACACCATATATTTT.

The chain joins TRBV5-4 to TRBJ2-2; 7 positions match TRBD1. Germline V gene lookup returns CDR1 SGHNT and CDR2 YYREEE (reference sequence). The CDR3 spans 15 residues. The junction had 9 bases not matched to a gene; V was cut back by 5 bases and J by 5 bases. The CDR3 loop reads CASRLQGVGTGELFF. CDR3 DNA: TGTGCCAGCAGGCTCCAGGGGGTTGGAACCGGGGAGCTGTTTTTT.

This sequence joins TRBV6-1 and TRBJ1-5; D perhaps matches TRBD1 (6 bases). Per the germline V gene, CDR1 is MNHNS and CDR2 is SASEGT. This CDR3 region has 17 residues. V was clipped by 2 bases and J by 0 bases, with 14 bases between them. The CDR3 here is CASSERQGQRSNQPQHF. Written as DNA, the CDR3 is TGTGCCAGCAGTGAAAGGCAGGGGCAACGTAGCAATCAGCCCCAGCATTTT.

The chain uses TRBV5-1 and TRBJ1-2; D uncertain. CDR3 size: 12 residues. In germline, CDR1 is SGHRS, CDR2 YFSETQ. The V gene lost 3 bases and the J gene lost 5 bases, with 8 bases spanning the gap. The CDR3 region is CASSSSIYGYTF. The CDR3, as DNA: TGCGCCAGCAGCTCCTCGATATATGGCTACACCTTC. Looking up the rest from reference TRBV5-1 and TRBJ1-2 gives the full variable domain: KAGVTQTPRYLIKTRGQQVTLSCSPISGHRSVSWYQQTPGQGLQFLFEYFSETQRNKGNFPGRFSGRQFSNSRSEMNVSTLELGDSALYLCASSSSIYGYTFGSGTRLTVV.

This chain joins TRBV6-5 and TRBJ2-7; perhaps TRBD1 as D (5 bases). CDR1 is MNHEY and CDR2 is SVGAGI in the germline V gene. The CDR3 totals 15 residues. The V and J ends lost 0 bases and 7 bases respectively, with 16 bases between them. CDR3 region: CASSYSSNRPAEQYF. Written as DNA, the CDR3 is TGTGCCAGCAGTTACTCGAGCAACAGGCCGGCAGAGCAGTACTTC.

This chain links TRBV18 with TRBJ2-1; D perhaps matches TRBD2 (5 bases). V was pared by 2 bases and J by 1 base, with 18 bases between. Germline V gene data show CDR1 as KGHSH and CDR2 as LQKENI. CDR3 length equals 18 residues. CDR3 sequence (DNA): TGTGCCAGCTCACCAGCGACTGGGCTAGCCTTTTCCTACAATGAGCAGTTCTTC. Residues: CASSPATGLAFSYNEQFF.

The chain uses TRBV30 and TRBJ1-1; the D gene is possibly TRBD1 (5 bases). The CDR3 consists of 12 residues. In germline, CDR1 is GTSNPN, CDR2 SVGIG (reference sequence). The germline V and J ends were trimmed by 2 bases and 11 bases, with 15 bases remaining between them. The CDR3 region is CAWSRPGPGAFF. CDR3 nucleotide sequence: TGTGCCTGGAGTCGACCGGGGCCAGGGGCTTTCTTT.

V is TRBV19 and J is TRBJ2-2, with TRBD2 matching 11 bases. CDR3 length: 16 residues. Unmatched junction bases numbered 4, after V lost 1 base and J lost 6 bases. CDR1 LNHDA and CDR2 SQIVND come from the germline V gene (reference sequence). The CDR3 region has the DNA TGTGCCAGTAGTATAGGAACTAGCGGGGGACCCGGGGAGCTGTTTTTT. This codes for CASSIGTSGGPGELFF.

This clone was observed a few times. This chain links TRBV5-4 with TRBJ2-2; 10 positions match TRBD2. The CDR3 consists of 15 residues. V lost 4 bases, J lost 8 bases, and 8 bases stayed unmatched. Germline loops: CDR1 SGHNT, CDR2 YYREEE (reference sequence). CDR3 loop: CASSRELAGKGELFF. For the CDR3, the DNA is TGTGCCAGCAGCCGAGAACTAGCGGGGAAAGGGGAGCTGTTTTTT.

The chain employs TRBV5-6 and TRBJ1-1; D gene uncertain. Trimming left V 2 bases short and J 6 bases short, with 14 bases between. The CDR3 contains 14 residues. Germline values: CDR1 SGHDT, CDR2 YYEEEE. In DNA form, the CDR3 reads TGTGCCAGCAGCTTCCAGCTCCGAGGCGCTGAAGCTTTCTTT. Its translation: CASSFQLRGAEAFF.

The rearrangement links TRBV29-1 to TRBJ1-2; a weak D match, TRBD1 (6 bases). The CDR3 runs to 15 residues. V gave up 3 bases and J gave up 3 bases, with 17 bases separating them. Germline V gene lookup returns CDR1 SQVTM and CDR2 ANQGSEA. The CDR3 is CSVDSSGEADYGYTF. CDR3 nucleotide sequence: TGCAGCGTTGATTCCTCAGGGGAAGCCGACTATGGCTACACCTTC.

The chain joins TRBV28 to TRBJ1-5; TRBD1 might be the D (6 bases). The CDR3 contains 15 residues. Germline CDR1 reads MDHEN; CDR2 reads SYDVKM. Trimming pared 2 bases from V and 8 bases from J, leaving 16 bases between. The CDR3, as DNA: TGTGCCAGCAGTTTAGTTGGGGGGCGAATAGAGCCCCAGCATTTT. It codes for CASSLVGGRIEPQHF.

This clone has only a few counts. The chain employs TRBV30 and TRBJ1-5, with 9 bases lining up with TRBD1. The CDR3 loop spans 14 amino acids. Germline values: CDR1 GTSNPN, CDR2 SVGIG (reference sequence). V lost 1 base to trimming and J lost 6 bases; unmatched junction nucleotides: 4. In DNA, the CDR3 is TGTGCCTGGAGTGAGGGACAGGGTCCTCAGCCCCAGCATTTT. Its protein product is CAWSEGQGPQPQHF.

This chain joins TRBV9 and TRBJ1-2, with D tentatively TRBD1 (5 bases). This CDR3 region has 14 residues. Germline assignment: CDR1 SGDLS and CDR2 YYNGEE. The V end lost 0 bases, the J end lost 4 bases, and 10 bases lay between the germline ends. In nucleotides, the CDR3 is TGTGCCAGCAGCGTAGTCGGGGCTGCCTATGGCTACACCTTC. This encodes CASSVVGAAYGYTF.

A single count supports this clone. J is TRBJ2-2 and V is TRBV6-6; D gene uncertain. This CDR3 comprises 13 residues. Trimming took off 5 bases at V and 9 bases at J, with 13 bases between the two ends. The germline V gene encodes CDR1 MNHNY and CDR2 SVGAGI (reference sequence). In DNA form, the CDR3 reads TGTGCCAGCAGTCAAGACTCTTCCAGGGAGCTGTTTTTT. As protein: CASSQDSSRELFF.

The chain has TRBV6-5 and TRBJ2-7; D remains ambiguous. V lost 2 bases and J lost 2, with 13 bases in between. The CDR3 is 15 amino acids. The V gene's germline CDR1 is MNHEY and CDR2 SVGAGI. The CDR3 bases are TGTGCCAGCAGTTACACTTCCCTTTCTCCCTACGAGCAGTACTTC. It yields the protein CASSYTSLSPYEQYF.

The rearrangement uses TRBV14 and TRBJ2-7; maybe TRBD1 (5 bases). V lost 4 bases, J lost 1 base, and 8 bases lay in between. From germline, CDR1 is SGHDN and CDR2 FVKESK. The CDR3 length is 13 residues. The CDR3 is CASSRQMSYEQYF. Written as DNA, the CDR3 is TGTGCCAGCAGCCGACAGATGTCCTACGAGCAGTACTTC.

This chain uses TRBV2 with TRBJ2-2; perhaps TRBD2 as D (6 bases). From germline, CDR1 is SNHLY and CDR2 FYNNEI. The CDR3 is 15 amino acids. V was cut by 3 bases and J by 5 bases, with 13 bases left in between. The CDR3 sequence: CASSERGGETGELFF. The CDR3 nucleotides read TGTGCCAGCAGTGAGAGAGGAGGGGAAACCGGGGAGCTGTTTTTT.

The chain couples TRBV7-3 to TRBJ2-5, with 7 nucleotides matching TRBD1. The V gene's germline CDR1 is SGHTA and CDR2 FQGTGA. V shed 1 base and J 4 bases; nucleotides not matched to a gene: 9. This CDR3 comprises 16 residues. The CDR3 DNA sequence: TGTGCCAGCAGCTTAAGAGGGAAAGGGGGCGTAGAGACCCAGTACTTC. Residues: CASSLRGKGGVETQYF.

The chain carries TRBV19 and TRBJ1-2; D is ambiguous. Per the germline V gene, CDR1 is LNHDA and CDR2 is SQIVND (reference sequence). Trimming removed 3 bases from V and 8 bases from J, with 19 bases in between. This CDR3 spans 15 amino acids. CDR3 DNA: TGTGCCAGTAGTATTGCCTCAACGCCCAATAACGGCTACACCTTC. It encodes CASSIASTPNNGYTF.

This rearrangement joins TRBV9 to TRBJ1-6, with D hard to call. This CDR3 has 16 amino acids. The germline gives CDR1 SGDLS, CDR2 YYNGEE. V was clipped by 6 bases and J by 7 bases, with 20 bases between them. CDR3 loop: CASNLGPWAENSPLHF. CDR3 DNA: TGTGCCAGCAACCTCGGTCCCTGGGCGGAAAATTCACCCCTCCACTTT.

This chain links TRBV2 with TRBJ1-1; no clear D. CDR3 size: 13 residues. Germline CDR1 reads SNHLY; CDR2 reads FYNNEI. Trimming shortened V by 7 bases and J by 1 base, and 10 bases separated the two germline ends. In nucleotides, the CDR3 is TGTGCCAGCAAGCAGGATACGAACACTGAAGCTTTCTTT. It encodes CASKQDTNTEAFF.

The chain has TRBV6-1 and TRBJ2-1, with 14 positions matching TRBD2. The V gene's germline CDR1 is MNHNS and CDR2 SASEGT. The ends lost 3 bases at V and 12 bases at J; junction bases unmatched: 4. CDR3 size: 14 residues. CDR3 coding DNA: TGTGCCAGCAGTGACGGGACTAGCGGGAGTTGGCAGTTCTTC. This encodes CASSDGTSGSWQFF.

The chain recombines TRBV14 with TRBJ1-1; perhaps TRBD1 as D (6 bases). CDR3 length equals 14 residues. V lost 1 base and J lost 4, with 10 bases in between. Per germline, CDR1 SGHDN and CDR2 FVKESK. For the CDR3, the DNA is TGTGCCAGCAGCCAAGGCAGGGGAGGCACTGAAGCTTTCTTT. This codes for CASSQGRGGTEAFF.